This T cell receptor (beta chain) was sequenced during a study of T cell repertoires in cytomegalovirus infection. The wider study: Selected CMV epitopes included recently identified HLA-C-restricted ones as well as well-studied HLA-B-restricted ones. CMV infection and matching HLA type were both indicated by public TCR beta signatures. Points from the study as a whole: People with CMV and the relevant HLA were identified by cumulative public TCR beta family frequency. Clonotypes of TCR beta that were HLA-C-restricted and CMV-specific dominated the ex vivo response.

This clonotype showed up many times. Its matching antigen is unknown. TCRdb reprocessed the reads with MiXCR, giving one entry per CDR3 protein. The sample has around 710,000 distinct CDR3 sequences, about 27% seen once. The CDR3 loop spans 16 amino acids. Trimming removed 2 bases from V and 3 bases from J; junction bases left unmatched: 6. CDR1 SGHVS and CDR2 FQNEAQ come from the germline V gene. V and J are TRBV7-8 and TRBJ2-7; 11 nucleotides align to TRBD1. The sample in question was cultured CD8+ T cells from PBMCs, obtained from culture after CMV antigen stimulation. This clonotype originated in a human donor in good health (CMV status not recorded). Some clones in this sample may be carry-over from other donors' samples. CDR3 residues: CASSLPLGTGGYEQYV. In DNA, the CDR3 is TGTGCCAGCAGCTTACCCCTCGGGACAGGGGGCTACGAGCAGTACGTC.